This is a list of T cell receptor beta chains from one sample in a study of shared clonotypes between healthy human individuals. Only in-frame clones appear in the TCRdb table, and some are missing; sequencing was by immunoSEQ multiplex PCR. Seen here are around 1,100,000 clones, approximately 80% observed once, and the top ten hold almost 0.9%. The sequenced sample consisted of memory CD4+ T cells from PBMCs. The receptors were gathered from a man between 18 and 35 years old in good health. Some clones in this sample may be carry-over from other donors' samples. Both conserved end residues are trimmed from each CDR3. Rows give clone size only sometimes, using once, few, many, or a class for an expanded clone.

-,TRBV11-2,TRBJ1-1,ASSTPRGPEAF
few,TRBV30,TRBJ1-2,AWSLGQGGGYT
-,TRBV28,TRBJ1-2,ASSSYLLTGRDGYT
-,TRBV19,TRBJ2-5,ASSIGPTQETQY
-,TRBV29-1,TRBJ1-1,SVENSGVAEAF
-,TRBV2,TRBJ2-1,ASSLTIEGEQF
-,TRBV28,TRBJ2-7,ASSPLAGGYEQY
-,TRBV28,TRBJ1-3,ASRTSSVSGNTIY
-,TRBV11-2,TRBJ2-3,ASSFTSGSKSDTQY
-,TRBV5-1,TRBJ2-1,ASSPTSSLVYNEQF
-,TRBV14,TRBJ2-1,ASSRLAGYNEQF
-,TRBV28,TRBJ1-2,ASSFGGYGYT
few,TRBV9,TRBJ1-5,ASSPDLSNQPQH
many,TRBV18,TRBJ2-7,ASSPPGSEQY
once,TRBV19,TRBJ1-2,ASSIFGQPNGYT
many,TRBV5-6,TRBJ2-3,ASSLVSQGSGTQY
few,TRBV11-1,TRBJ1-6,ASTADRLGSPLH
-,TRBV9,TRBJ2-2,ASGSGSAAATGELF
-,TRBV19,TRBJ1-1,ASSIAAGGQAF
-,TRBV28,TRBJ1-2,ASSLGRGGGIYGYT
once,TRBV5-5,TRBJ1-5,ASSRTGGKDQPQH
-,TRBV5-1,TRBJ2-7,ASSFTVTGISYEQY
-,TRBV19,TRBJ1-1,ASSRSNWGTEAF
-,TRBV27,TRBJ1-1,ASTPDIGRGKPQ
few,TRBV7-9,TRBJ1-4,ASSLNGGEKLF
-,TRBV7-9,TRBJ2-5,ASSPRDRSSQETQY
-,TRBV6-5,TRBJ2-7,ASSYSPGSYEQY
-,TRBV27,TRBJ1-1,ASSWTGGRNTEAF
many,TRBV4-3,TRBJ1-3,ASSQEARVAGNTIY
few,TRBV5-1,TRBJ2-7,ASSPGSGTVYEQY
-,TRBV12-5,TRBJ2-1,ASGLPGNEQF
-,TRBV6-6,TRBJ2-7,ASSFRGAGSWDEQY
few,TRBV28,TRBJ1-5,ASSSEQPQH
once,TRBV5-1,TRBJ2-5,ASSLDRAQETQY
-,TRBV7-9,TRBJ2-1,ASSFRASPEQF
-,TRBV28,TRBJ2-7,ASFRTTGAGT
-,TRBV11-3,TRBJ2-1,ASSLIGLAGITEQF
few,TRBV6-1,TRBJ2-7,ASSESSGREGYEQY
many,TRBV27,TRBJ1-2,ASRTGGESGYT
once,TRBV27,TRBJ2-6,ASRFARFSGANVLT
-,TRBV5-3,TRBJ1-5,ARSGHLD
-,TRBV28,TRBJ2-5,ASSWSSATSYETQY